This TCR beta chain derives from a study of shared clonotypes between healthy human individuals. The germline CDR1 and CDR2 sequences are SGHRS and YFSETQ. The V segment lost 6 bases and the J segment 9 bases; nucleotides outside the gene matches: 7. CDR3 length: 13 residues. Naive CD8 cells were CD45RO-negative, positively selected for CCR7, excluding terminally differentiated effector memory CD45RA+ cells. Sequencing used immunoSEQ multiplex PCR; TCRdb keeps in-frame clones, though not all of them. The sample holds about 680,000 clones, about 91% seen once. Specimen: naive CD8+ T cells sorted from blood. The sequence was collected from a man aged 30 to 39 in good health. The chain has TRBV5-1 and TRBJ2-5, with 11 nucleotides matching TRBD1. CDR3 sequence: CASTLRGQGAQYF. Here the CDR3 DNA reads TGCGCCAGCACCCTGAGGGGACAGGGGGCCCAGTACTTC.